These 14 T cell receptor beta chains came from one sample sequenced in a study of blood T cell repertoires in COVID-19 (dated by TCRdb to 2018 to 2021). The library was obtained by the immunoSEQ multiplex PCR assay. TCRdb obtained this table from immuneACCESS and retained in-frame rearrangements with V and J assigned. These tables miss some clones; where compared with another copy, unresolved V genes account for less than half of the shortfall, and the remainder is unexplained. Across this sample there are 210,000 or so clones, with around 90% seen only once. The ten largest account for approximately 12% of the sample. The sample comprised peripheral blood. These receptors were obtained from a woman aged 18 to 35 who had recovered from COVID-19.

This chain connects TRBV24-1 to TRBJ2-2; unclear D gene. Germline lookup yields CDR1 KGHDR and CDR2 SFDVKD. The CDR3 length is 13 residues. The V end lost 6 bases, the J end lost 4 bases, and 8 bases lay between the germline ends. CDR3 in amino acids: CATSNSRTGELFF. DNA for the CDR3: TGTGCCACCAGTAACAGCCGCACCGGGGAGCTGTTTTTT.

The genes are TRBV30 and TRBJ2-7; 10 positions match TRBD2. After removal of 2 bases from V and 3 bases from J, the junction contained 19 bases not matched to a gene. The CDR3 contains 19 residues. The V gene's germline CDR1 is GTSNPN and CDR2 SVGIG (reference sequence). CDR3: CAWSYIRSGRDQGGYEQYF. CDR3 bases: TGTGCCTGGAGTTACATACGGAGCGGGAGGGACCAGGGGGGCTACGAGCAGTACTTC.

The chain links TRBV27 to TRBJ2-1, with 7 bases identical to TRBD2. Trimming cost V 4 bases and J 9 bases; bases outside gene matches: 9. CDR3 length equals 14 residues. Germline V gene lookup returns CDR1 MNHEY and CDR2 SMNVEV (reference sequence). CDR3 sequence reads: CASSSLGTTREQFF. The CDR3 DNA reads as TGTGCCAGCAGTTCCCTCGGGACTACCCGTGAGCAGTTCTTC.

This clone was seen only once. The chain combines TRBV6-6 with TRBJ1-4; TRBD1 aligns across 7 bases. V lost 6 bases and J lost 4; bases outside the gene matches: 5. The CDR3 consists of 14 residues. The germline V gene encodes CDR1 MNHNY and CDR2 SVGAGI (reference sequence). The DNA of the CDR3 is TGTGCCAGCAGGCCCGGGACAGTTAATGAAAAACTGTTTTTT. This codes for CASRPGTVNEKLFF.

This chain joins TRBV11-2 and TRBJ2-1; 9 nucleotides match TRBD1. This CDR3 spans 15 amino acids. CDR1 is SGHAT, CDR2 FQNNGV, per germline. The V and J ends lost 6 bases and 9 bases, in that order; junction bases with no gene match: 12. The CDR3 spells CASRKPGQGRAEQFF. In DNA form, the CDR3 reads TGTGCCAGCAGAAAGCCGGGACAGGGTCGAGCTGAGCAGTTCTTC.

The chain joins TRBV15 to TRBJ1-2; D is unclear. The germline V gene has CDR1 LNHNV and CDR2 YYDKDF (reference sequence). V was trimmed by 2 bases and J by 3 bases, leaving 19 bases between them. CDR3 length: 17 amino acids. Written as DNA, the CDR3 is TGTGCCACCAGCAGACGGGTCCTAGGCAGGACTCACTATGGCTACACCTTC. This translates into CATSRRVLGRTHYGYTF.

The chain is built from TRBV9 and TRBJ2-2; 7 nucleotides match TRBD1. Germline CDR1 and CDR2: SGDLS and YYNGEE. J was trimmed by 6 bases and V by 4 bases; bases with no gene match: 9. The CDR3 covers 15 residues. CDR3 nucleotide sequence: TGTGCCAGCAGCCCGCGACAGGGTGGTGCCGGGGAGCTGTTTTTT. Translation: CASSPRQGGAGELFF.

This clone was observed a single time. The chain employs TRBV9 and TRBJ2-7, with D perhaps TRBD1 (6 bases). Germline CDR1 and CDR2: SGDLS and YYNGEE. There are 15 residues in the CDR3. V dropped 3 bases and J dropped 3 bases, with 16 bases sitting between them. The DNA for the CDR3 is TGTGCCAGCAGCGCCCACAGGGACCCGGACTACGAGCAGTACTTC. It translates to CASSAHRDPDYEQYF.

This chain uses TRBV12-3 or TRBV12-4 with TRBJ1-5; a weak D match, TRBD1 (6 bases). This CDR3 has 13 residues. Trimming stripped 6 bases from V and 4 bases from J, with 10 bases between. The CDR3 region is CASRKGGNQPQHF. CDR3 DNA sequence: TGTGCCAGCAGAAAAGGGGGTAATCAGCCCCAGCATTTT.

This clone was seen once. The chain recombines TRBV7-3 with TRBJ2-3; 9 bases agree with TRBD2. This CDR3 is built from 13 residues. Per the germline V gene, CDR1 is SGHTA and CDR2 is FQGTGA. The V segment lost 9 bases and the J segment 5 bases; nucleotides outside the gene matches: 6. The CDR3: CASAGGPRDTQYF. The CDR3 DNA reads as TGTGCCAGTGCGGGAGGGCCTAGAGATACGCAGTATTTT.

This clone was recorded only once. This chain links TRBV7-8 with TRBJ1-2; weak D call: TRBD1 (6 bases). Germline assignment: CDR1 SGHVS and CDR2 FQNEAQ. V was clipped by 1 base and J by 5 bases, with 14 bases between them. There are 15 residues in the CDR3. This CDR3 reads CASSLGDRRGYGYTF. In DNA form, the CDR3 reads TGTGCCAGCAGCTTAGGAGACAGGAGAGGTTATGGCTACACCTTC.

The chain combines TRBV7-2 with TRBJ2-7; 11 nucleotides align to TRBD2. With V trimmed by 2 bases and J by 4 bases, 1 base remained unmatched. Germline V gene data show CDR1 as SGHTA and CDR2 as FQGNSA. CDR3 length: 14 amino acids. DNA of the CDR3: TGTGCCAGCAGCTTAACTAGCGGGAGTTACGAGCAGTACTTC. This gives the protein CASSLTSGSYEQYF.

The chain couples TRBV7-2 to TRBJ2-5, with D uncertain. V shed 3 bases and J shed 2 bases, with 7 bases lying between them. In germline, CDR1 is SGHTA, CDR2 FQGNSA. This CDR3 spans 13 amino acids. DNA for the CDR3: TGTGCCAGCAGCTTGACCAGGCAAGAGACCCAGTACTTC. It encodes CASSLTRQETQYF.

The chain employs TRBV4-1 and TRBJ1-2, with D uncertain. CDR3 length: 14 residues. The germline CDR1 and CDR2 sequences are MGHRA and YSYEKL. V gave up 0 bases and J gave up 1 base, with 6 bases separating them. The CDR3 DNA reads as TGCGCCAGCAGCCAAGATCCACTTAACTATGGCTACACCTTC. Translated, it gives CASSQDPLNYGYTF.